This T cell receptor beta chain was identified in a study of blood T cell repertoires in COVID-19. Looking at the study overall: Samples came from the United States, Italy and Spain, spanning acute and convalescent COVID-19.

Methods used by the authors: Amplification from reference gene primers served as the basis for estimated nucleated cell counts. Only in-frame clones appear in the TCRdb table, and some are missing; sequencing was by immunoSEQ multiplex PCR. V and J calls and clone size are given by that table; D and trimming were obtained from the DNA. The sample contains roughly 220,000 clones, around nine tenths of which appear only once. V gave up 2 bases and J gave up 7 bases, with 14 bases separating them. The CDR3 totals 14 residues. The germline gives CDR1 SNHLY, CDR2 FYNNEI. Participants came from some 26 US areas, aged roughly 18 to 95 years. Categorization into cohorts depended on clinical history that participants reported.

The chain employs TRBV2 and TRBJ2-5; D might be TRBD2 (5 bases). The clonotype was recovered from a woman between 45 and 65 years old with acute COVID-19. The sequenced material came from PBMCs or T cells enriched from blood (not recorded which). CDR3 sequence: CASSESFSSSTQYF. The CDR3 DNA is TGTGCCAGCAGTGAATCCTTTTCTAGCTCGACCCAGTACTTC.